These 10 T cell receptor beta chains came from one sample sequenced in a study of shared clonotypes between healthy human individuals (dated by TCRdb to about 2020). The library was built by means of the immunoSEQ multiplex PCR assay. This immuneACCESS table, as held by TCRdb, lists in-frame sequences with V and J called but not all clones. Of the missing ones, under half trace to an unresolved V gene in checked studies; the others have no known cause. The sample table shows some 2 million clones, and roughly 94% are seen once. The ten biggest clones cover roughly 1.2% of the sample. CD8 naive samples were CD45RO-negative cells positively selected for CCR7, giving a CD45RA+CCR7+ population that excluded TemRA cells. The sequenced sample was naive CD8+ T cells sorted from blood. Sample cell subset or site, as interpreted from the label and publication: CD45RA+CCR7+. Receptor source: a man between 18 and 35 years old in good health.

This CDR3 reads CASSPWDSSYEQYF. The CDR3 bases are TGTGCCAGCAGCCCATGGGACAGCTCCTACGAGCAGTACTTC. The gene calls are TRBV9 and TRBJ2-7; 7 positions match TRBD1. CDR1 is SGDLS, CDR2 YYNGEE, per germline. The CDR3 length is 14 residues. V was pared by 4 bases and J by 0 bases, with 4 bases of the junction left unmatched.

Only one count was recorded for this clone. V and J are TRBV5-6 and TRBJ2-7; TRBD1 or TRBD2 may be the D gene (5 bases each). The V end was cut by 0 bases, the J end by 13 bases, with 17 bases between. This CDR3 spans 13 amino acids. Germline lookup yields CDR1 SGHDT and CDR2 YYEEEE. For the CDR3, the DNA is TGTGCCAGCAGCTTGGGGGACGGAGCGGTCCACTACTTC. Protein product: CASSLGDGAVHYF.

The V gene is TRBV4-1, the J gene TRBJ2-3; perhaps TRBD1 as D (6 bases). CDR1 is MGHRA and CDR2 is YSYEKL in the germline V gene. V was shortened by 0 bases and J by 4 bases, with 17 bases between the two germline ends. The CDR3 spans 17 residues. The CDR3: CASSQEGQGSVADTQYF. In DNA, the CDR3 is TGCGCCAGCAGCCAAGAGGGGCAGGGGTCGGTCGCAGATACGCAGTATTTT.

As to this clone: Other DNA sequences within the sample encode an identical CDR3. The V gene is TRBV5-1, the J gene TRBJ2-1; unclear D gene. Germline assignment: CDR1 SGHRS and CDR2 YFSETQ. The V end lost 1 base, the J end lost 7 bases, and 6 bases lay between the germline ends. CDR3 length equals 12 residues. The CDR3 loop is CASSLYGNEQFF. DNA for the CDR3: TGCGCCAGCAGCTTGTATGGGAATGAGCAGTTCTTC.

This sequence joins TRBV5-6 and TRBJ2-7, with D maybe TRBD1 (6 bases). V was cut by 4 bases and J by 4 bases, with 15 bases left in between. This CDR3 comprises 14 residues. The germline gives CDR1 SGHDT, CDR2 YYEEEE. This CDR3 is CASSPLETGYEQYF. Here the CDR3 DNA reads TGTGCCAGCAGCCCCCTCGAAACAGGGTACGAGCAGTACTTC.

This clone was recorded once. The CDR3 sequence: CASSDNPDSNTEAFF. The CDR3 coding sequence is TGTGCCAGCAGCGATAACCCAGACAGTAACACTGAAGCTTTCTTT. The V and J genes are TRBV9 and TRBJ1-1; TRBD1 might be the D (5 bases). The CDR3 loop spans 15 amino acids. Per the germline V gene, CDR1 is SGDLS and CDR2 is YYNGEE. Trimming shortened V by 3 bases and J by 2 bases, and 14 bases separated the two germline ends. The whole variable domain, filled in from reference TRBV9 and TRBJ1-1, reads DSGVTQTPKHLITATGQRVTLRCSPRSGDLSVYWYQQSLDQGLQFLIQYYNGEERAKGNILERFSAQQFPDLHSELNLSSLELGDSALYFCASSDNPDSNTEAFFGQGTRLTVV.

The gene calls are TRBV27 and TRBJ2-7, with 8 bases fitting TRBD1. Germline V gene data show CDR1 as MNHEY and CDR2 as SMNVEV (reference sequence). This CDR3 has 14 amino acids. The junction had 9 bases not matched to a gene; V was cut back by 6 bases and J by 5 bases. The CDR3 loop reads CASSLTGGQDEQYF. In DNA, the CDR3 is TGTGCCAGCAGCCTAACAGGGGGTCAGGACGAGCAGTACTTC.

This clone was seen once. The rearrangement links TRBV27 to TRBJ2-7; 10 bases map to TRBD2. Losses at the gene ends were 2 bases for V and 3 bases for J; bases not matched to a gene: 4. The germline CDR1 and CDR2 sequences are MNHEY and SMNVEV (reference sequence). The CDR3 contains 15 residues. CDR3 loop: CASSLKASGSYEQYF. Here the CDR3 DNA reads TGTGCCAGCAGTTTAAAAGCTAGCGGGAGCTACGAGCAGTACTTC.

The count of this clone is one. The V gene is TRBV5-6, the J gene TRBJ2-2; perhaps TRBD2 as D (6 bases). The V and J ends lost 2 bases and 0 bases respectively, with 8 bases between them. The CDR3 is made up of 15 amino acids. Germline CDR1 and CDR2: SGHDT and YYEEEE. In nucleotides, the CDR3 is TGTGCCAGCAGCTTCGGGGGTCCGAACACCGGGGAGCTGTTTTTT. Protein product: CASSFGGPNTGELFF.

As to this clone: Additional DNA sequences in this sample encode the identical CDR3. The J gene is TRBJ1-5, the V gene TRBV19, with 8 positions matching TRBD1. Germline assignment: CDR1 LNHDA and CDR2 SQIVND (reference sequence). Losses at the gene ends were 3 bases for V and 2 bases for J; bases not matched to a gene: 3. This CDR3 has 15 residues. The CDR3 reads CASSIDRGGNQPQHF. Written as DNA, the CDR3 is TGTGCCAGTAGTATCGACAGGGGAGGCAATCAGCCCCAGCATTTT.